This note documents a single TCR beta chain sequence. This sample is drawn from a study of PD-L1 blockade in urothelial cancer. Study details: Most of the 29 patients were men whose urothelial cancer was bladder-origin.

V was pared by 4 bases and J by 1 base, with 10 bases between. The CDR3 totals 14 residues. Per germline, CDR1 MNHEY and CDR2 SVGAGI. The repertoire was sequenced with immunoSEQ multiplex PCR; TCRdb's copy has only in-frame clones and lacks some. The sample records about 30,000 clones, around 75% being singletons. The V call is TRBV6-5, the J call TRBJ1-2; D is possibly TRBD1 (6 bases). The sequenced sample was PBMCs, obtained around atezolizumab (anti-PD-L1) treatment. The sequence was obtained from a man between 50 and 59 years old with urothelial cancer. This CDR3 is CASSLGQSNYGYTF. The CDR3, as DNA: TGTGCCAGCAGTTTGGGACAAAGTAACTATGGCTACACCTTC.